This entry lists 9 T cell receptor beta chains sequenced from one sample in a study of PD-1 blockade in classical Hodgkin lymphoma. Measured with immunoSEQ multiplex PCR; TCRdb has only the in-frame clones, and not every one. Here the sample spans around 50,000 clones, 90% being singletons. Time point given: cycle 4 day 1 (C4D1), after 5 to 7 weeks of nivolumab. Each patient relapsed following autologous stem cell transplantation, and prior brentuximab vedotin exposure differed. The sample in question was peripheral blood mononuclear cells (PBMCs), obtained before the fourth cycle of nivolumab. The source is a human donor with classical Hodgkin lymphoma.

The chain combines TRBV5-1 with TRBJ2-7; 8 nucleotides match TRBD1. CDR3 length equals 14 residues. Unmatched junction bases numbered 2, after V lost 0 bases and J lost 3 bases. Germline loops: CDR1 SGHRS, CDR2 YFSETQ. The CDR3 DNA follows: TGCGCCAGCAGCTTGGTGGGACAGGACTACGAGCAGTACTTC. This sequence encodes CASSLVGQDYEQYF.

V gene TRBV5-4 combines with J gene TRBJ2-2; tentatively, D is TRBD1 (5 bases). This CDR3 has 14 amino acids. Germline V lookup: CDR1 SGHNT, CDR2 YYREEE (reference sequence). Trimming took off 4 bases at V and 5 bases at J, with 12 bases between the two ends. CDR3 in amino acids: CASSLKQGTGELFF. CDR3 nucleotides: TGTGCCAGCAGCCTCAAGCAGGGAACCGGGGAGCTGTTTTTT. Complete variable domain (other parts from reference TRBV5-4 and TRBJ2-2): ETGVTQSPTHLIKTRGQQVTLRCSSQSGHNTVSWYQQALGQGPQFIFQYYREEENGRGNFPPRFSGLQFPNYSSELNVNALELDDSALYLCASSLKQGTGELFFGEGSRLTVL.

This chain connects TRBV19 to TRBJ2-5, with 14 bases lining up with TRBD2. CDR3 length: 16 amino acids. The germline gives CDR1 LNHDA, CDR2 SQIVND (reference sequence). The ends lost 4 bases at V and 6 bases at J; junction bases unmatched: 7. In nucleotides, the CDR3 is TGTGCCAGTAGTACAACGACTAGCGGGAGGGTGAAGACCCAGTACTTC. Protein: CASSTTTSGRVKTQYF.

Notes on this clone: At one of its ends the junction is not consistent with the germline gene, which may arise from a read error. The chain carries TRBV6-6 and TRBJ2-7; D unclear. The CDR3 is 14 amino acids. From germline, CDR1 is MNHNY and CDR2 SVGAGI (reference sequence). CDR3: CASSETSLTTNFDF. In DNA, the CDR3 is TGTGCCAGCAGTGAGACATCCCTAACAACTAACTTCGACTTC.

This clone was counted once. V and J are TRBV5-8 and TRBJ2-7; 7 nucleotides line up with TRBD1. The V and J ends lost 0 bases and 5 bases, in that order; junction bases with no gene match: 5. This CDR3 comprises 14 residues. From germline, CDR1 is SGHTS and CDR2 YDEGEE. CDR3 in amino acids: CASSLAGGPDEQYF. The CDR3 DNA reads TGTGCCAGCAGCTTGGCAGGGGGTCCCGACGAGCAGTACTTC.

The chain combines TRBV7-3 with TRBJ1-1; D gene uncertain. V was trimmed by 3 bases and J by 8 bases, leaving 10 bases between them. CDR1 and CDR2 from the germline V gene are SGHTA and FQGTGA. This CDR3 has 12 amino acids. The chain's CDR3 is CASSLGTGEAFF. CDR3 coding DNA: TGTGCCAGCAGCTTGGGCACTGGGGAAGCTTTCTTT.

This clone was counted between two and nine times. The chain has TRBV29-1 and TRBJ2-5, with TRBD1 matching 7 bases. J was trimmed by 5 bases and V by 6 bases; bases with no gene match: 0. CDR3 length: 10 residues. Germline V gene data show CDR1 as SQVTM and CDR2 as ANQGSEA. The CDR3 DNA is TGCAGCGTGGACAGGGAGACCCAGTACTTC. Residues: CSVDRETQYF.

CDR3 sequence (DNA): TGCGCCAGCAGCCAAGATGAAGACAGGGTGCGCGAGCAGTTCTTC. Translated, it gives CASSQDEDRVREQFF. The chain links TRBV4-1 to TRBJ2-1; 7 nucleotides align to TRBD1. Germline V lookup: CDR1 MGHRA, CDR2 YSYEKL. CDR3 length equals 15 residues. After removal of 0 bases from V and 10 bases from J, the junction contained 9 bases not matched to a gene.

This clone was counted a few times. This rearrangement joins TRBV4-1 to TRBJ1-2; D is possibly TRBD1 (6 bases). V was trimmed by 4 bases and J by 0 bases, leaving 18 bases between them. The germline V gene encodes CDR1 MGHRA and CDR2 YSYEKL. CDR3 length: 17 residues. In DNA form, the CDR3 reads TGCGCCAGCAGCCCCATGGGACACAGGACCGCTAACTATGGCTACACCTTC. Translating gives CASSPMGHRTANYGYTF.